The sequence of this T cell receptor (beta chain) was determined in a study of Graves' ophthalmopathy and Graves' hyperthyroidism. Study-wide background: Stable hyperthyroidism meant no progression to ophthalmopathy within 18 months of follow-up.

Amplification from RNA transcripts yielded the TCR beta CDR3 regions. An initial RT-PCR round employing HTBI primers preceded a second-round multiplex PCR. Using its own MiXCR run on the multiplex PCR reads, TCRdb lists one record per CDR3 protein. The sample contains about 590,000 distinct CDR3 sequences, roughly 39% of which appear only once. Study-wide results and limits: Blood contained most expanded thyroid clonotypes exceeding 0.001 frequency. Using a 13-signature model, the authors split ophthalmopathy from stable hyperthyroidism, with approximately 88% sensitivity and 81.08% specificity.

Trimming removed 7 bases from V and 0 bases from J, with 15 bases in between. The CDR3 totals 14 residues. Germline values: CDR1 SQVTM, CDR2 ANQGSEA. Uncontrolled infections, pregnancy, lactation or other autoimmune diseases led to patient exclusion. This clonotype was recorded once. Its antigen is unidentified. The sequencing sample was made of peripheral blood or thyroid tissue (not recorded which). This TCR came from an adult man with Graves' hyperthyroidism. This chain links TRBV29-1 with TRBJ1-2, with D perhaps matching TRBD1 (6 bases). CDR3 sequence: CSDQRTDTNYGYTF. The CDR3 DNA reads TGCAGCGACCAGAGGACAGACACTAACTATGGCTACACCTTC.